The rows below give T cell receptor beta chains drawn from one sample of a study of identical twins. TCRdb itself ran the 5' RACE reads through MiXCR, one entry per CDR3 protein. Of roughly 1,500,000 distinct CDR3 sequences in the sample, about 31% were seen once. Specimen: cord blood. The receptors come from a newborn girl in good health. Both conserved end residues are part of each CDR3. A D gene is named only where the DNA matches it firmly. A clone size is listed for some rows: how often the clone was seen (once, few, many), or a class if it is expanded.

clone_size: NA
d_call: NA
j_call: TRBJ2-7
v_call: TRBV10-3
cdr3_aa: CAISDSLQIYEQYF
cdr3_nt: TGTGCTATCAGTGACTCCTTACAGATCTACGAGCAGTACTTC

clone_size: NA
d_call: NA
j_call: TRBJ2-5
v_call: TRBV12-3/TRBV12-4
cdr3_aa: CASSLEGWGGEQYF
cdr3_nt: TGTGCCAGCAGTTTAGAGGGGTGGGGTGGTGAGCAGTACTTC

clone_size: NA
d_call: NA
j_call: TRBJ1-2
v_call: TRBV11-2
cdr3_aa: CASSSRRNGYTF
cdr3_nt: TGTGCCAGCAGCTCACGCCGCAATGGCTACACCTTC

clone_size: many
d_call: TRBD2
j_call: TRBJ2-5
v_call: TRBV29-1
cdr3_aa: CSVDALAGQETQYF
cdr3_nt: TGCAGCGTTGACGCCCTAGCGGGACAAGAGACCCAGTACTTC

clone_size: few
d_call: NA
j_call: TRBJ2-7
v_call: TRBV21-1
cdr3_aa: CASSNADNNYEQYF
cdr3_nt: TGTGCCAGCAGCAATGCGGACAATAACTACGAGCAGTACTTC

clone_size: many
d_call: TRBD1
j_call: TRBJ2-7
v_call: TRBV6-2/TRBV6-3
cdr3_aa: CASMDRGHEQYF
cdr3_nt: TGTGCCAGCATGGACAGGGGCCACGAGCAGTACTTC

clone_size: NA
d_call: TRBD2
j_call: TRBJ2-3
v_call: TRBV27
cdr3_aa: CASSSPLAGATDTQYF
cdr3_nt: TGTGCCAGCAGTTCCCCCCTAGCGGGAGCCACAGATACGCAGTATTTT

clone_size: NA
d_call: NA
j_call: TRBJ2-7
v_call: TRBV5-1
cdr3_aa: CASSLGPSANYEQYF
cdr3_nt: TGCGCCAGCAGCTTGGGGCCTAGCGCCAACTACGAGCAGTACTTC

clone_size: few
d_call: NA
j_call: TRBJ2-7
v_call: TRBV12-3/TRBV12-4
cdr3_aa: CASSPQGPFPYEQYF
cdr3_nt: TGTGCCAGCAGTCCCCAGGGCCCCTTTCCCTACGAGCAGTACTTC

clone_size: few
d_call: NA
j_call: TRBJ2-3
v_call: TRBV4-1
cdr3_aa: CASSQEKGPDTQYF
cdr3_nt: TGCGCCAGCAGCCAAGAAAAGGGACCAGATACGCAGTATTTT

clone_size: NA
d_call: TRBD2
j_call: TRBJ2-1
v_call: TRBV10-1
cdr3_aa: CASRYPSGEETQFF
cdr3_nt: TGCGCCAGCAGGTACCCTAGCGGGGAAGAGACCCAGTTCTTC